Reported below is one T cell receptor (beta chain). The treatment denotes: roughly 19 received Ad26.COV2.S at low or high dose, single or two shots; roughly five received placebo; per-sample allocation not given. Sampling was done on day 63 after the first vaccine or placebo injection. Some clones are missing from TCRdb's copy, which holds only in-frame ones; the method was immunoSEQ multiplex PCR. The top ten clones hold 6.4% of a sample with roughly 300,000 clones, 88% of them seen once. The sample originates from a study of Ad26.COV2.S vaccination and SARS-CoV-2 variants. Germline assignment: CDR1 MNHEY and CDR2 SMNVEV (reference sequence). V lost 4 bases to trimming and J lost 1 base, with 16 bases between them. CDR3 length equals 16 residues.

This specimen was peripheral blood, taken in a trial of Ad26.COV2.S vaccine versus placebo. This receptor was taken from a person between 18 and 59 years old who received the Ad26.COV2.S COVID-19 vaccine or a placebo. The chain links TRBV27 to TRBJ1-2; D unclear. The CDR3 region is CASSSLTEALNYGYTF. DNA of the CDR3: TGTGCCAGCAGTTCGCTTACAGAAGCCCTTAACTATGGCTACACCTTC.